What follows are 27 T cell receptor beta chains derived from one specimen sequenced in a study of T cells in Graves' hyperthyroidism and ophthalmopathy (dated by TCRdb to about 2019). Receptor amplification or capture employed multiplex PCR. The data were produced on an Illumina HiSeq 2000. TCR beta CDR3 regions were amplified from RNA transcripts. The first round of RT-PCR for the TCR CDR3 was performed with the HTBI primer set and the Qiagen OneStep RT-PCR kit. TCRdb handled the public reads itself, with Q25 trimming in fastp and clone calling in MiXCR, and kept productive beta chains. Entries that share a CDR3 protein sequence are merged under the most common genes and DNA. The sample table contains hundreds of thousands of distinct CDR3 sequences; only one count was recorded for about 19% of them. 3% to 4% of the sample lies in the top ten. The source material was blood. These receptor sequences come from a woman aged 18-29 years with Graves' hyperthyroidism.

The chain uses TRBV12-3 or TRBV12-4 and TRBJ2-7; 9 bases agree with TRBD1. The CDR3 extends over 15 amino acids. V was clipped by 5 bases and J by 2 bases; unmatched bases: 7. CDR3 protein: CASSRDRDSPYEQYF. CDR3 DNA sequence: TGTGCCAGCAGTCGGGACAGGGATTCCCCCTACGAGCAGTACTTC.

This clonotype was recorded many times. The chain employs TRBV10-1 and TRBJ2-5, with D possibly TRBD1 on 5 matching bases. CDR3 length: 14 amino acids. Trimming took 6 bases from V and 5 from J, leaving 16 bases between them. Germline CDR1 and CDR2: WNHNN and SYGVQD (reference sequence). The CDR3 spells CASSRATGVETQYF. In nucleotides, the CDR3 is TGCGCCAGCAGCCGGGCAACAGGCGTGGAGACCCAGTACTTC.

In this sample, this clonotype turned up many times. The chain couples TRBV5-1 to TRBJ1-2; D ambiguous. Trimming took 1 base from V and 8 from J, leaving 15 bases between them. This CDR3 comprises 14 residues. Germline V lookup: CDR1 SGHRS, CDR2 YFSETQ. The CDR3 DNA sequence: TGCGCCAGCAGCTTGACGGGCCCTAAGCGGGGCTACACCTTC. Amino acids: CASSLTGPKRGYTF.

This clonotype was observed at least ten times. This rearrangement joins TRBV6-1 to TRBJ2-4; no reliable D call. V lost 3 bases, J lost 9 bases, and 6 bases lay in between. Germline values: CDR1 MNHNS, CDR2 SASEGT. CDR3 length equals 11 residues. CDR3 loop: CASSDVTIQYF. CDR3 bases: TGTGCCAGCAGTGACGTAACCATTCAGTACTTC.

This clonotype was counted at least ten times. In DNA form, the CDR3 reads TGTGCCAGCAGTGAACTGGGAAACTATGGCTACACCTTC. This sequence encodes CASSELGNYGYTF. The V call is TRBV6-1, the J call TRBJ1-2; D gene ambiguous. The CDR3 sequence is 13 residues long. Trimming shortened V by 2 bases and J by 2 bases, and 6 bases separated the two germline ends. Germline lookup yields CDR1 MNHNS and CDR2 SASEGT.

This clonotype was found many times. This chain joins TRBV12-3 or TRBV12-4 and TRBJ2-5; 7 bases line up with TRBD2. Trimming removed 6 bases from V and 2 bases from J; junction bases left unmatched: 3. There are 13 residues in the CDR3. The CDR3 DNA is TGTGCCAGCAGATGGACTAGGCAAGAGACCCAGTACTTC. It yields the protein CASRWTRQETQYF.

In this sample, this clonotype turned up many times. CDR3 loop: CASSLFGAGGSNQPQHF. Written as DNA, the CDR3 is TGTGCCAGCAGCTTATTTGGGGCAGGGGGCTCGAATCAGCCCCAGCATTTT. V is TRBV11-2 and J is TRBJ1-5; TRBD1 aligns across 8 bases. This CDR3 has 17 amino acids. Germline-derived CDR1 and CDR2 are SGHAT and FQNNGV. V lost 2 bases to trimming and J lost 4 bases; unmatched junction nucleotides: 10.

This clonotype was observed many times. CDR3 protein: CASSFLTNTEAFF. DNA for the CDR3: TGTGCCAGCAGCTTCCTGACGAACACTGAAGCTTTCTTT. J is TRBJ1-1 and V is TRBV7-8, with no clear D. Germline loops: CDR1 SGHVS, CDR2 FQNEAQ. The germline V and J ends were trimmed by 3 bases and 1 base, with 6 bases remaining between them. The CDR3 loop spans 13 amino acids.

This clonotype was detected many times. The chain is built from TRBV18 and TRBJ1-1; 8 bases are shared with TRBD1. Unmatched junction bases numbered 6, after V lost 8 bases and J lost 1 base. The CDR3 sequence is 14 residues long. CDR1 and CDR2 (germline): KGHSH, LQKENI. This CDR3 is CASSPGTGNTEAFF. The CDR3 coding sequence is TGTGCCAGCAGTCCCGGGACAGGGAACACTGAAGCTTTCTTT. Full variable domain (outside the CDR3, taken from reference TRBV18 and TRBJ1-1): NAGVMQNPRHLVRRRGQEARLRCSPMKGHSHVYWYRQLPEEGLKFMVYLQKENIIDESGMPKERFSAEFPKEGPSILRIQQVVRGDSAAYFCASSPGTGNTEAFFGQGTRLTVV.

This clonotype has at least ten counts. The CDR3 protein is CASSPRTDSNQPQHF. CDR3 DNA: TGTGCCAGCAGTCCCAGGACGGATAGCAATCAGCCCCAGCATTTT. V is TRBV12-3 or TRBV12-4 and J is TRBJ1-5; D is unresolved. The CDR3 consists of 15 residues. The V end was cut by 5 bases, the J end by 0 bases, with 11 bases between.

This clonotype was recorded at least ten times. The chain combines TRBV12-3 or TRBV12-4 with TRBJ2-5, with no clear D. This CDR3 has 14 residues. Trimming removed 3 bases at V and 0 bases at J, with 8 bases between. CDR3 DNA: TGTGCCAGCAGTTTGCCCCGGTACCAAGAGACCCAGTACTTC. Translated: CASSLPRYQETQYF.

The gene calls are TRBV4-1 and TRBJ2-5; 9 bases are a match to TRBD2. CDR3 length: 16 amino acids. Germline V lookup: CDR1 MGHRA, CDR2 YSYEKL. The trim removed 0 bases at V and 2 bases at J, leaving 4 bases unmatched. Written as DNA, the CDR3 is TGCGCCAGCAGCCAAGAAGAGCGGGGGGATCAAGAGACCCAGTACTTC. Protein: CASSQEERGDQETQYF.

The chain links TRBV7-2 to TRBJ2-7; 9 bases align to TRBD2. V was pared by 2 bases and J by 6 bases, with 5 bases of the junction left unmatched. The V gene's germline CDR1 is SGHTA and CDR2 FQGNSA. The CDR3 is 14 amino acids. CDR3 residues: CASSLLAGSVEQYF. The CDR3 DNA sequence: TGTGCCAGCAGCTTACTAGCGGGGTCTGTCGAGCAGTACTTC.

Notes on this clonotype: The junction does not match germline at one end; this may be a read error. The chain combines TRBV7-6 with TRBJ1-2; D gene unclear. Germline lookup yields CDR1 SGHVS and CDR2 FNYEAQ. The CDR3 totals 11 residues. CDR3 DNA sequence: TGTGCCAACAGCTTATGGAGCGGCTACACCTTC. Protein sequence: CANSLWSGYTF.

This clonotype was counted at least ten times. The CDR3 nucleotides are TGTGCCAGCAGTCGACAAATTAACACAGCCAGCAATCAGCCCCAGCATTTT. It yields the protein CASSRQINTASNQPQHF. The V gene is TRBV12-3 or TRBV12-4, the J gene TRBJ1-5; D not resolved. The V and J ends lost 5 bases and 1 base respectively, with 18 bases between them. This CDR3 is built from 17 residues.

V is TRBV5-1 and J is TRBJ2-2; 9 bases map to TRBD2. V lost 5 bases and J lost 5; bases outside the gene matches: 10. Germline V lookup: CDR1 SGHRS, CDR2 YFSETQ. This CDR3 contains 16 residues. The CDR3: CASRGSGGVRTGELFF. For the CDR3, the DNA is TGCGCCAGCAGAGGTAGCGGGGGCGTGAGGACCGGGGAGCTGTTTTTT.

The V gene is TRBV15, the J gene TRBJ2-7, with D unclear. The CDR3 is 13 amino acids. Trimming stripped 4 bases from V and 5 bases from J, with 12 bases between. CDR1 is LNHNV and CDR2 is YYDKDF in the germline V gene (reference sequence). CDR3 nucleotides: TGTGCCACCAGCAACCGCCAGGCCCACGAGCAGTACTTC. Its translation: CATSNRQAHEQYF.

The chain links TRBV27 to TRBJ2-4; D ambiguous. CDR3 size: 17 residues. CDR1 MNHEY and CDR2 SMNVEV come from the germline V gene (reference sequence). V gave up 1 base and J gave up 0 bases, with 13 bases separating them. The CDR3 DNA is TGTGCCAGCAGTTTATTTAACAGCGAACTAGCCAAAAACATTCAGTACTTC. Its protein product is CASSLFNSELAKNIQYF.

In this sample, this clonotype turned up many times. This chain joins TRBV28 and TRBJ2-2; D is unresolved. CDR3 length: 11 amino acids. Germline CDR1 is MDHEN and CDR2 is SYDVKM. V was trimmed by 0 bases and J by 8 bases, leaving 1 base between them. CDR3 amino acids: CASSLWGELFF. The CDR3 DNA sequence: TGTGCCAGCAGTTTATGGGGGGAGCTGTTTTTT.

This clonotype was picked up many times. V usage is TRBV7-9 and J usage is TRBJ1-5, with D unresolved. The germline gives CDR1 SEHNR, CDR2 FQNEAQ (reference sequence). Trimming cost V 0 bases and J 6 bases, with 6 bases left between them. This CDR3 is 13 amino acids long. CDR3 protein: CASSLAGSQPQHF. DNA of the CDR3: TGTGCCAGCAGCTTAGCAGGGAGTCAGCCCCAGCATTTT.

This chain joins TRBV6-2 or TRBV6-3 and TRBJ1-1, with D maybe TRBD1 (5 bases). The CDR3 is made up of 13 amino acids. Germline V lookup: CDR1 MNHEY, CDR2 SVGEGT. Trimming removed 4 bases from V and 7 bases from J, with 13 bases in between. The CDR3 sequence: CASSSRQTIEAFF. The CDR3 region has the DNA TGTGCCAGCAGTTCTCGACAGACGATTGAAGCTTTCTTT.

The sample holds many counts of this clonotype. The V and J genes are TRBV2 and TRBJ1-3; D possibly corresponds to TRBD1 (5 bases). CDR1 is SNHLY, CDR2 FYNNEI, per germline. This CDR3 comprises 15 residues. V was cut by 10 bases and J by 0 bases, with 16 bases left in between. The CDR3: CATKEGPYSGNTIYF. The CDR3 DNA is TGTGCCACCAAAGAGGGGCCTTACTCTGGAAACACCATATATTTT.

This clonotype was seen ten or more times. This chain connects TRBV19 to TRBJ1-1; 7 bases are shared with TRBD1. The V gene end was trimmed by 6 bases and the J gene end by 3 bases; junction bases not matched to a gene: 16. Germline lookup yields CDR1 LNHDA and CDR2 SQIVND (reference sequence). This CDR3 has 17 amino acids. The CDR3 region has the DNA TGTGCCAGTAGCAGCGGACAGGAATATTTTTTGGACACTGAAGCTTTCTTT. This encodes CASSSGQEYFLDTEAFF. Full variable domain (outside the CDR3, taken from reference TRBV19 and TRBJ1-1): DGGITQSPKYLFRKEGQNVTLSCEQNLNHDAMYWYRQDPGQGLRLIYYSQIVNDFQKGDIAEGYSVSREKKESFPLTVTSAQKNPTAFYLCASSSGQEYFLDTEAFFGQGTRLTVV.

The chain combines TRBV5-1 with TRBJ2-7, with a tentative D call TRBD2 (6 bases). Germline V CDR1 and CDR2: SGHRS, YFSETQ. V was clipped by 4 bases and J by 3 bases, with 11 bases between them. This CDR3 has 13 amino acids. CDR3 nucleotide sequence: TGCGCCAGCAGCCGGGACTTATTCTACGAGCAGTACTTC. Translating it yields CASSRDLFYEQYF.

This clonotype was counted ten times or more. The gene calls are TRBV12-3 or TRBV12-4 and TRBJ2-7; 9 bases line up with TRBD1. The ends lost 3 bases at V and 3 bases at J; junction bases unmatched: 9. The CDR3 consists of 16 residues. This CDR3 is CASSLGLTGGSYEQYF. In nucleotides, the CDR3 is TGTGCCAGCAGTTTGGGTCTGACAGGGGGGAGCTACGAGCAGTACTTC.

This clonotype has ten or more counts. The J gene is TRBJ1-1, the V gene TRBV20-1; no firm D call. Trimming removed 1 base from V and 5 bases from J, with 11 bases in between. This CDR3 is 13 amino acids long. The germline V gene encodes CDR1 DFQATT and CDR2 SNEGSKA (reference sequence). The CDR3: CSARGEAGTEAFF. Written as DNA, the CDR3 is TGCAGTGCTAGAGGGGAGGCGGGGACTGAAGCTTTCTTT.

In this sample, this clonotype turned up many times. The genes are TRBV29-1 and TRBJ1-1; no firm D call. The CDR3 has 12 residues. CDR1 SQVTM and CDR2 ANQGSEA come from the germline V gene. Between the trimmed V and J ends, which lost 3 bases and 5 bases, there was a span of 10 bases. CDR3 sequence (DNA): TGCAGCGTTGACCGAGGGCGGACTGAAGCTTTCTTT. It specifies CSVDRGRTEAFF.